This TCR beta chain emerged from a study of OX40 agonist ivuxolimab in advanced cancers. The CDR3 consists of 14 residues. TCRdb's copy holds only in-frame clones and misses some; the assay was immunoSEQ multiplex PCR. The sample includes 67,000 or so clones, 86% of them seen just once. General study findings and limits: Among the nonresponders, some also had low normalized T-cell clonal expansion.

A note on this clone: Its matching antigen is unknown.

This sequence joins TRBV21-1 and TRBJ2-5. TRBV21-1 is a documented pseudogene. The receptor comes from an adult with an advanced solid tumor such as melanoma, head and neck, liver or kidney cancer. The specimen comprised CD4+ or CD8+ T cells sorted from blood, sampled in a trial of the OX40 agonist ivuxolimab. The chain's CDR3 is CASSKVSKQPRRYF. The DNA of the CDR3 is TGTGCCAGCAGCAAAGTGTCTAAACAGCCGAGGAGGTACTTC.